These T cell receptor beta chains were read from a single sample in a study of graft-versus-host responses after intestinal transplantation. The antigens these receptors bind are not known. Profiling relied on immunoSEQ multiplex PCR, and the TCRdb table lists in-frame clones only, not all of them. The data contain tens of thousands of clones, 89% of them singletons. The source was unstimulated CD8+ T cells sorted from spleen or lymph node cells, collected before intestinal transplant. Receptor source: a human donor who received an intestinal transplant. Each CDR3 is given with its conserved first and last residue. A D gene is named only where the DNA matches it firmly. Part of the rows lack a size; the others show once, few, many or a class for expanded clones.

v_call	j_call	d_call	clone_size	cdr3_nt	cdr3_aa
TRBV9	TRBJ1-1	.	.	TGTGCCAGCAGCCCTCCAGGAGGGGCCAATGACTGGGGTGAAGCTTTCTTT	CASSPPGGANDWGEAFF
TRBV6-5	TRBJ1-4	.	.	TGTGCCAGCCGACAGCTTCCTAATGAAAAACTGTTTTTT	CASRQLPNEKLFF
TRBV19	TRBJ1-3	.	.	TGTGCCAGTAGTACCCGGACATCCTATGGAAACACCATATATTTT	CASSTRTSYGNTIYF
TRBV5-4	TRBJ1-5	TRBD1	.	TGTGCCAGCAGCGAGGGACAGGCGAGAAGGCAGCCCCAGCATTTT	CASSEGQARRQPQHF
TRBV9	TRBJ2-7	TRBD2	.	TGTGCCAGCAGCGGCGGGACTAGCGGCTCCTACGAGCAGTACTTC	CASSGGTSGSYEQYF
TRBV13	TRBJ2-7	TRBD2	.	TGTGCCAGCAGCTACCTCGGGGCGGGAGACGTCAACGAGCAGTACTTC	CASSYLGAGDVNEQYF
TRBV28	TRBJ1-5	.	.	TGTGCCAGCAGTTTTATAGGGGCCAGGATCTCCAATCAGCCCCAGCATTTT	CASSFIGARISNQPQHF
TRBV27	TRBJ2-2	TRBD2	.	TGTGCCAGCAGTTTGGCGGGGGGATCGGGCGGGGAGCTGTTTTTT	CASSLAGGSGGELFF
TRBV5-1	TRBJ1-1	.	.	TGCGCCAGCAGCGTTGACAGTAACACTGAAGCTTTCTTT	CASSVDSNTEAFF
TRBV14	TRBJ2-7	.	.	TGTGCCAGCAGCCAGGGCCAGGGGATCTACGAGCAGTACTTC	CASSQGQGIYEQYF
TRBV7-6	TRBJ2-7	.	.	TGTGCCAGCGGGGGGAACTCCTACGAGCAGTACTTC	CASGGNSYEQYF
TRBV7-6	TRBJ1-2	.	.	TGTGCCAGCAGCTTAGCAGGAGAGGATGGCTACACCTTC	CASSLAGEDGYTF
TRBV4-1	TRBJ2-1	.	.	TGCGCCAGCAGCCAACGGTTTGCGACCTACAATGAGCAGTTCTTC	CASSQRFATYNEQFF
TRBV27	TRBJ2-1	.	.	TGTGCCAGCAGTTCAGGGTCGGGCTACAATGAGCAGTTCTTC	CASSSGSGYNEQFF
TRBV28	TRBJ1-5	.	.	TGTGCCAGCAGTTTCCAGATCCGGGACAATCAGCCCCAGCATTTT	CASSFQIRDNQPQHF
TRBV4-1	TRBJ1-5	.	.	TGCGCCAGCAGCCAAGACCAGGGTTTCAGGCAGCCCCAGCATTTT	CASSQDQGFRQPQHF
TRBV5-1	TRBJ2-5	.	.	TGCGCCAGCAGCTTGGGCGCCCACCGGGGGGAGACCCAGTACTTC	CASSLGAHRGETQYF
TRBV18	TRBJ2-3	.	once	TGTGCCAGCTCACAGCGTCCCGGGACAGATACGCAGTATTTT	CASSQRPGTDTQYF
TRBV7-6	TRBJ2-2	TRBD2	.	TGTGCCAGCAGCCCGAGCACTAGCGGGAGCACCGGGGAGCTGTTTTTT	CASSPSTSGSTGELFF
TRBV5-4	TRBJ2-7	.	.	TGTGCCAGCAGCTTCAACGAGCAGTACTTC	CASSFNEQYF
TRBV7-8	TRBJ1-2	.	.	TGTGCCAGCAGCTTACGAACATCCCGATACAATCCCTATGGCTACACCTTC	CASSLRTSRYNPYGYTF
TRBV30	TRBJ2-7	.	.	TGTGCCTGGAGTTTCGGGTCCTACTCCTACGAGCAGTACTTC	CAWSFGSYSYEQYF
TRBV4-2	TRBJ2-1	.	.	TGTGCCAGCAGCCAAGGCCCCAGGACTACATATGAGCAGTTCTTC	CASSQGPRTTYEQFF
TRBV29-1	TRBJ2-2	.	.	TGCAGCGTTTTGGACAGAAACACCGGGGAGCTGTTTTTT	CSVLDRNTGELFF
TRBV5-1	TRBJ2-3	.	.	TGCGCCAGCAGAATTACAGGGTCGGATACGCAGTATTTT	CASRITGSDTQYF
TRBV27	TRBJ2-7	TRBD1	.	TGTGCCAGCAGTTTCAACAGGGGGCACGAGCAGTACTTC	CASSFNRGHEQYF
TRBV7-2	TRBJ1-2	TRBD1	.	TGTGCCAGCAGCTTACGCCCAGGGGGCGCTAGGAATGGCTACACCTTC	CASSLRPGGARNGYTF
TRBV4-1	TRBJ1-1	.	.	TGCGCCAGCAGCCAAGAGGAGGGAGCCCCCACTGAAGCTTTCTTT	CASSQEEGAPTEAFF
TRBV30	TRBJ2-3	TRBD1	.	TGTGCCTCCCGGGACAGGGGGGGAGATACGCAGTATTTT	CASRDRGGDTQYF
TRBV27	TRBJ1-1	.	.	TGTGCCAGCAGCCTGGCCTTTCCTTACACTGAAGCTTTCTTT	CASSLAFPYTEAFF
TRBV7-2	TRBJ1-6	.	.	TGTGCCAGCAGCTTAGCATCTTATTCACCCCTCCACTTT	CASSLASYSPLHF
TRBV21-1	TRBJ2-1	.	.	TGTGCCAGCAGCAACGGACTAGCGGGGGGGTTACTCTCCTACAATGAGCAGTTCTTC	CASSNGLAGGLLSYNEQFF
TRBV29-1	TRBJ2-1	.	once	TGCAGCGTTGAAGATCTGTCGGTTTACAATGAGCAGTTCTTC	CSVEDLSVYNEQFF
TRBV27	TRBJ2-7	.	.	TGTGCCAGCAGTCCTACCCCCGGGAACGAGCAGTACTTC	CASSPTPGNEQYF
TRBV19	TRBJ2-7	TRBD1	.	TGTGCCAGTAGTACACAGGGGCAGGGCGAGCAGTACTTC	CASSTQGQGEQYF
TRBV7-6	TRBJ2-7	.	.	TGTGCCAGCAGCTCGGACAGTGGCGAGCAGTACTTC	CASSSDSGEQYF
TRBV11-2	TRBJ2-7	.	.	TGTGCCAGCAGCTTAGGGGGCGACAGTTCCTACGAGCAGTACTTC	CASSLGGDSSYEQYF
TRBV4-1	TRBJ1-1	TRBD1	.	TGCGCCAGCAGCAACAGGGGGGACACTGAAGCTTTCTTT	CASSNRGDTEAFF
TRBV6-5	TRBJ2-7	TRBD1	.	TGTGCCAGCAGTTACCAAGGGACAGTGTACGAGCAGTACTTC	CASSYQGTVYEQYF
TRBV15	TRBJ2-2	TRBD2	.	TGTGCCACCAGCAGAGATTTGGCTAGCGGGGGCCCCATTAACACCGGGGAGCTGTTTTTT	CATSRDLASGGPINTGELFF
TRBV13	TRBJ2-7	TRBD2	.	TGTGCCAGCAGCTTACAACCTAGCGGGATTATGTACGAGCAGTACTTC	CASSLQPSGIMYEQYF
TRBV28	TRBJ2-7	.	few	TGTGCCAGCAGTCCGATGCGGGACAGCAATGCCCACGAGCAGTACTTC	CASSPMRDSNAHEQYF
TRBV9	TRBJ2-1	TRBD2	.	TGTGCCAGCAGCGTAGCTAGCGGGGGCTACAATGAGCAGTTCTTC	CASSVASGGYNEQFF
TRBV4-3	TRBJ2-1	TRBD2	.	TGCGCCAGCAGCCACCGGACTAGCGGGAGGGATGAGCAGTTCTTC	CASSHRTSGRDEQFF
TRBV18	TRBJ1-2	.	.	TGTGCCAGCTCACCTGAGGGGGCTAACTATGGCTACACCTTC	CASSPEGANYGYTF
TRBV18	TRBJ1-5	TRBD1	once	TGTGCCAGCTCACTTTGGACAGGGGGCCATGGGCAGCCCCAGCATTTT	CASSLWTGGHGQPQHF
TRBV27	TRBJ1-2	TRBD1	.	TGTGCCAGCAGCCCAACCCGGGACAGGGTTGATTTTGGCGATGGCTACACCTTC	CASSPTRDRVDFGDGYTF
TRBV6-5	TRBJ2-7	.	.	TGTGCCAGCAGTTACTCGGACGGGGGATCCTACGAGCAGTACTTC	CASSYSDGGSYEQYF
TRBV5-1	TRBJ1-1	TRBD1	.	TGCGCCAGCAGCTTGCTCAGGGGGCGGACTGAAGCTTTCTTT	CASSLLRGRTEAFF
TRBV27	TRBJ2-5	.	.	TGTGCCAGCAGTTTACCGGGACAAGAGACCCAGTACTTC	CASSLPGQETQYF
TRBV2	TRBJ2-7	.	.	TGTGCCAGCGTAGTGACCTACGAGCAGTACTTC	CASVVTYEQYF
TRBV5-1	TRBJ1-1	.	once	TGCGCCAGCAGCACAAAGGGGCCGCGAGACCCTGAAGCTTTCTTT	CASSTKGPRDPEAFF
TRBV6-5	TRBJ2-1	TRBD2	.	TGTGCCAGCAGTCCCGGACTAGCGGCCTACAATGAGCAGTTCTTC	CASSPGLAAYNEQFF
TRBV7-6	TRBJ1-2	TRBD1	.	TGTGCCAGCAGCCGGACAGGGGCGGACTATGGCTACACCTTC	CASSRTGADYGYTF
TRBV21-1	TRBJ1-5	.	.	TGTGCCATCCTAAAACCCGAAAAATATAGCAATCAGCCCCAGCATTTT	CAILKPEKYSNQPQHF
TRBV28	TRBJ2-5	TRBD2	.	TGTGCCAGCAGTTTGGGGGGACTAGCGGCGGGGGAGACCCAGTACTTC	CASSLGGLAAGETQYF
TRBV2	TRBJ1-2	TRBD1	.	TGTGCCGTACCGGACAGGGGGTGGGATGGCTACACCTTC	CAVPDRGWDGYTF
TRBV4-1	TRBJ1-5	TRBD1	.	TGCGCCAGCAGCCACGAGGGGGGACAGGGCGTAGGTCAGCCCCAGCATTTT	CASSHEGGQGVGQPQHF
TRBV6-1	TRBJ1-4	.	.	TGTGCCAGCAGTGAAGGAAAGGTGGAGGCTGAGGGACTGTTTTTT	CASSEGKVEAEGLFF